This TCR beta chain derives from a study of CD8 T cells in ankylosing spondylitis. Note on this clonotype: Its cognate antigen is unknown.

V was shortened by 4 bases and J by 1 base, with 14 bases between the two germline ends. Germline V gives CDR1 KGHSH, CDR2 LQKENI. The CDR3 contains 17 residues. TCRdb independently ran MiXCR on the 5' RACE reads; one entry per CDR3 protein. In the table there are roughly 440,000 distinct CDR3 sequences, 17% of which are singletons. Findings and limits, study-wide: Within ankylosing spondylitis blood, a TCR beta motif made up of several highly homologous variants appeared to be characteristic. In reactive arthritis synovial fluid and blood, some motif variants had been reported before. Researchers report that disease-linked clones proved CD8+ and relatively rare in peripheral blood.

What was sequenced was blood, either unsorted or a sorted T cell fraction (not recorded which). The gene calls are TRBV18 and TRBJ2-6; no definite D call. The sequence derives from a male donor with ankylosing spondylitis. The CDR3 region has the DNA TGTGCCAGCTCACTCTTGTCACTCGAATCTGGGGCCAACGTCCTGACTTTC. This codes for CASSLLSLESGANVLTF. Using reference TRBV18 and TRBJ2-6 for the parts outside the CDR3, the full variable domain is NAGVMQNPRHLVRRRGQEARLRCSPMKGHSHVYWYRQLPEEGLKFMVYLQKENIIDESGMPKERFSAEFPKEGPSILRIQQVVRGDSAAYFCASSLLSLESGANVLTFGAGSRLTVL.